This T cell receptor beta chain was sequenced during a study of blood T cell repertoires in COVID-19. Data came from immunoSEQ multiplex PCR; TCRdb stores just in-frame clones and leaves some out. Of some 180,000 clones in the sample, roughly 89% were seen once. This clone has only one observation. From germline, CDR1 is MNHEY and CDR2 SVGAGI. The CDR3 sequence is 14 residues long. V was trimmed by 6 bases and J by 8 bases, leaving 19 bases between them. The sample consisted of peripheral blood. The clonotype comes from a man aged 35 to 55 with acute or convalescent COVID-19. The chain is built from TRBV6-5 and TRBJ1-2; tentative D call: TRBD1 (6 bases). The DNA for the CDR3 is TGTGCCAGCAGGGACCGGGGGGCGCCCGGAGGCTACACCTTC. It translates to CASRDRGAPGGYTF.